The source of this T cell receptor beta chain is a study of identical twins. Study results and caveats: Weaker excess sharing between twins was seen in beta out-of-frame sequences.

Unique molecular identifiers were in the cDNA, with template-switch universal primer binding. TCRdb processed the 5' RACE reads anew with MiXCR; each CDR3 protein has one entry. The sample shows about 240,000 distinct CDR3 sequences, over 9.5% of them seen only once. V was shortened by 3 bases and J by 2 bases, with 10 bases between the two germline ends. CDR1 MRHNA and CDR2 SNTAGT come from the germline V gene. This CDR3 comprises 14 residues. This clonotype showed up many times. Its antigen remains unknown. The same data also contributed to another study, on yellow fever vaccine responses in identical twins.

Sequenced input: memory (CD45RO+) T cells sorted from blood. The genes are TRBV6-4 and TRBJ2-5, with a tentative D call TRBD1 (6 bases). The TCR originated in a young woman in good health. CDR3 coding DNA: TGTGCCAGCAGTGAAGGAGGACAGCAAGAGACCCAGTACTTC. Its translation: CASSEGGQQETQYF.